This TCR beta chain was sequenced in a study of cytomegalovirus exposure and HLA in healthy donors listed by TCRdb under 2017. A note on the overall study: According to an earlier analysis of a few hundred of the donors, 150 million to 200 million T cells yielded 120 million or so unique TCR beta sequences and around 300 Gb of sequence data. Donor age, sex, ethnicity and CMV serostatus were compiled together with the repertoire data. To study patterns of TCR occurrence, a later analysis re-analyzed previously published TCR beta repertoires from 550 to 800 donors and added high-resolution HLA genotyping. The number of donors typed differed by locus, with 629-630 for A, B, C, DRB1 and DQB1, roughly 520 for DQA1, under 610 for DPA1, and around 450 for DPB1. The study was designed to test whether signatures of past pathogen exposure could be identified by cataloging public T cell receptors. The study profiled the T cell repertoires of 550 to 700 subjects by immunosequencing and related them to cytomegalovirus serostatus. To predict cytomegalovirus infection status, the study combined high-throughput TCR immunosequencing, statistical association of individual TCRs with disease status, and machine learning. Several DR-DQ haplotypes were treated as single units for association and clustering because of strong linkage in the cohort. An earlier analysis of more than 450 of the donors used high-throughput TCR beta sequencing to judge whether each TCR beta V gene segment behaved as functional or pseudogenic. Every discovery cohort repertoire had been produced on one sequencing platform. Class I and class II HLA loci were covered by the typing at four-digit resolution. A later genetic analysis took genome-wide SNP genotypes for about three fifths of the 666 donors and used that subset as a discovery cohort. The later analysis used no new phenotypic data to find candidate immune exposures, relying instead on TCR beta sequences and their occurrence across donors. Across some 400 genotyped donors of the cohort, an average of approximately 200,000 unique TCR beta nucleotide sequences per donor were sequenced, and roughly a sixth of those sequences were non-productive. An early release covering roughly 640 HLA-typed donors comprised about 300 gigabases of sequencing data and roughly 85 million unique TCR sequences. Besides the first cohort of approximately 670 subjects, a separate validation cohort made up of 90 to 150 different subjects was used. Among the roughly 430 genotyped donors, around 81% belonged to the genetic ancestry cluster associated with self-reported Caucasian donors. Broader findings and caveats from the paper: The classifier was reported to diagnose cytomegalovirus status with high specificity and sensitivity in both the original cohort and the validation cohort. A further reported finding was that TCR beta sequences accurately predicted the HLA-A and HLA-B alleles for most subjects in the first cohort. A cluster of highly shared sequence variants was judged likely to be a technical artifact of the sequencing pipeline. This cohort had only TCR beta chains sequenced, and the lack of alpha or paired-chain data limited which features could be detected. Correlated functional status among segregating V segments might reflect linkage disequilibrium, but an unknown experimental factor could not be ruled out. Compared with the 666-donor mean, donors in an Asian-associated ancestry cluster had fewer N-insertions in productive TCRs, according to a later genetic analysis. Seventeen rarely observed V segments, including chromosome 9 orphons, were excluded from the earlier analysis of a few hundred of the donors because counts were too low. Most CMV-associated TCR beta chains appeared to be HLA-restricted in a later analysis, and the HLA associations seemed to be driven largely by CMV exposure. Immune exposure information for the cohort was limited to CMV serostatus. Sequencing depth was assumed to be roughly uniform across donors in the presence/absence analyses, though that assumption may not hold. In a later genetic analysis, a missense DCLRE1C variant was associated with V-gene and J-gene trimming of TCR beta chains, and the association was replicated in an independent cohort. Some IMGT-functional V segments, including TRBV6-2 and TRBV6-3, could not be told apart with the 87-base-pair reads, so those segments were excluded. At a false discovery rate of 0.05, a later analysis linked around 15,000 TCR beta sequences to specific HLA alleles. When HLA alleles, especially DR and DQ, strongly co-occurred, TCR associations were difficult to assign to individual alleles. Because HLA typing was unavailable for some donors at each locus, only the typed subset was used in association tests. A few of the identified cytomegalovirus-associated TCR beta chains were confirmed in vitro to be specific for cytomegalovirus antigens. Most TCR sequences were observed very rarely across donors, whereas some public TCRs were present in many individuals. In a later analysis, several top co-occurrence clusters were reported to appear linked to parvovirus B19, influenza, CMV and Epstein-Barr virus. In a later analysis, HLA-associated TCR beta chains showed more clonal expansion and lower generation probabilities than non-associated chains that were equally common. In the study, approximately 160 TCR beta chains were listed as associated with cytomegalovirus. In a later analysis, TCR association rates were found to vary across HLA loci, with the most associated TCRs seen for DRB1 alleles and the fewest for HLA-C alleles. In an earlier analysis of some 550 of the donors, most TCR beta V segments were observed in productive rearrangements about 87% or about 30% of the time, broadly matching IMGT annotations. It was suggested by the authors that the approach could potentially be generalized to other disease states and immunological phenotypes.

The cohort was made up of under 800 healthy bone marrow donors. Cohort members were all nominally healthy when sampled, although unrecorded immune exposures were likely present. The donor was CMV seronegative and belonged to the group of 352 seronegative cohort members. Each donor provided a peripheral blood sample, and peripheral blood mononuclear cells were used for TCR beta sequencing. Genomic DNA extraction from the blood cell samples was performed with the Qiagen DNeasy Blood Extraction Kit. V was cut back by 5 bases and J by 5 bases, leaving a gap of 18 bases between them. The CDR3, from cysteine to phenylalanine, totals 15 residues. Of the read, only the CDR3 DNA is kept; its 45 bases are in frame from base 1. From a lookup of the germline V gene (reference sequence), CDR1 and CDR2 are LNHDA and SQIVND. As for this clone: Its target antigen remains unknown. Base qualities are missing; no much larger clone stands one base away.

The method was the immunoSEQ multiplex PCR assay. For the multiplex PCR, a mixture combining 60 forward primers for TCR Vbeta segments and 13 reverse primers for TCR Jbeta segments was used. Amplification of the CDR3 region of rearranged TCR beta genes was performed with a multiplex PCR assay on genomic DNA. Amplified TCR beta libraries were sequenced as 87-base-pair reads on the Illumina HiSeq System. Per the source publication's procedure: A later analysis tallied 75 million to 85 million unique TCR beta chains across the 666 repertoires, and roughly 11 million of those chains were shared by two or more donors. To remove PCR and sequencing errors, raw reads were error-corrected and collapsed into unique sequences using a nearest-neighbor algorithm that merged closely related sequences. Alignment of CDR3 sequences to IMGT reference sequences was used to assign V, D and J gene segments. For a sequence to be retained, at least a six-nucleotide match to both a V gene segment and a J gene segment was required. A rearrangement was called productive if the CDR3 had no stop codons and remained in frame with V and J, and every other rearrangement was called non-productive. Following IMGT convention, CDR3 was defined as the stretch from the second conserved V-encoded cysteine up to the conserved J-encoded phenylalanine. Sequences without an unambiguous match to a single V gene segment were excluded from the earlier analysis of 450 to 750 of the donors. An earlier analysis of around 600 of the donors classified V segments as functional when productive rearrangements were above 56.7% and as segregating when the standard deviation between donors was above 5%. A statistical classification framework was built to diagnose cytomegalovirus status from the catalog of TCR beta chain sequences. In a later analysis, V and J genes were assigned by comparing TCR nucleotide sequences against IMGT/GENE-DB human TR gene sequences. Using the TCRdist pipeline, a later analysis assigned CDR3 sequences along with most-parsimonious VDJ recombination scenarios. In a later analysis, each TCR beta chain was defined by its CDR3 amino acid sequence together with its V-gene family, and reads without a unique V-gene family were excluded. In a later analysis, 450 to 600 highly shared, low-generation-probability nucleotide sequences were removed to address suspected cross-contamination and a sequencing artifact. A later analysis calculated a clonal expansion index for each public chain from normalized within-repertoire ranks of inferred template counts. A later analysis computed generation probabilities with a VDJ recombination model fitted to out-of-frame rearrangements, and checked the results against IGoR. Hypergeometric tests were used in a later analysis to score TCR-TCR, TCR-HLA and TCR-CMV co-occurrence, with a repertoire-size bias correction applied to the TCR pairs. False discovery rates were estimated in a later analysis by permuting HLA or CMV assignments 20 times. In a later analysis, co-occurring TCRs were grouped using DBSCAN, with TCRdist sequence similarity added in when clustering inside HLA-allele-positive subsets. Repertoires with fewer than 30,000 or more than 120,000 public chains, plus five repertoires with anomalous nucleotide sharing, were excluded from co-occurrence clustering. Here the immuneACCESS table is served through TCRdb, limited to in-frame sequences with V and J called. Missing clones are a known gap in these copies; in checked studies unresolved V genes cover under half, and the rest lacks a known reason. V, J and clone size were drawn from that table, and D and trimming were deduced from the DNA. Present in this sample are about 190,000 clones, roughly 79% of which were seen just once. 1.6% of the sample rests with the top ten.

The chain is assembled from TRBV19 and TRBJ1-1, with TRBD1 as a weak D call on 5 bases. Sequencing used PBMCs. The receptor was derived from a woman younger than 35 in good health and CMV-seronegative. The base sequence is TGTGCCAGTAGTCGCGAGACGACAGCCAGGACTGAAGCTTTCTTT. It specifies CASSRETTARTEAFF.